The 15 T cell receptor beta chains reported below all come from one sample, sequenced in a study of blood T cell repertoires in COVID-19. The table came from immunoSEQ multiplex PCR; TCRdb's copy has only in-frame clones and leaves some out. The data show around 300,000 clones, with under 90% seen just once and 1.7% held by the top ten. The sample was PBMCs or T cells enriched from blood (not recorded which). Every receptor here comes from a woman aged 40 to 50 who had recovered from COVID-19.

This clone was observed a single time. The rearrangement joins TRBV19 to TRBJ2-7, with 11 bases matching TRBD2. V shed 3 bases and J 3 bases; nucleotides not matched to a gene: 4. The CDR3 covers 15 residues. Per the germline V gene, CDR1 is LNHDA and CDR2 is SQIVND (reference sequence). DNA of the CDR3: TGTGCCAGTAGTATCCAAGGACTAGCGGGCTACGAGCAGTACTTC. Encoded protein: CASSIQGLAGYEQYF.

This chain links TRBV7-9 with TRBJ1-1; a possible D gene is TRBD1 (6 bases). The V gene lost 5 bases and the J gene lost 4 bases, with 20 bases spanning the gap. Per the germline V gene, CDR1 is SEHNR and CDR2 is FQNEAQ (reference sequence). The CDR3 runs 16 residues. Here the CDR3 reads CASSKGQGQGPTEAFF. The CDR3 DNA reads as TGTGCCAGCAGCAAAGGCCAAGGGCAGGGGCCCACTGAAGCTTTCTTT.

V and J are TRBV11-1 and TRBJ2-7; the D gene is possibly TRBD1 (6 bases). Per germline, CDR1 SGHAT and CDR2 FQDESV (reference sequence). The CDR3 is 15 amino acids. Trimming shortened V by 1 base and J by 6 bases, and 16 bases separated the two germline ends. CDR3 DNA: TGTGCCAGCAGCTTAGGTCCCAGGGGCCAGGGCGAGCAGTACTTC. Its translation is CASSLGPRGQGEQYF.

The rearrangement joins TRBV7-3 to TRBJ1-2; 7 bases are a match to TRBD1. The CDR3 extends over 14 amino acids. The trim removed 5 bases at V and 7 bases at J, leaving 10 bases unmatched. Looked up from germline, CDR1 is SGHTA and CDR2 is FQGTGA. The CDR3, as DNA: TGTGCCAGCAGCCACGGAGGACAGGACGGTGGCTACACCTTC. Translated: CASSHGGQDGGYTF.

V usage is TRBV6-9 and J usage is TRBJ1-5; 7 nucleotides align to TRBD1. CDR3 size: 16 residues. Germline CDR1 reads MNHGY; CDR2 reads SVAAGI. With 8 bases clipped from V and 0 bases from J, the junction kept 10 bases outside the gene matches. This CDR3 is CASPEGQPHSNQPQHF. CDR3 coding DNA: TGTGCCAGCCCAGAGGGACAGCCTCATAGCAATCAGCCCCAGCATTTT.

The chain employs TRBV11-1 and TRBJ2-1; TRBD2 matches 8 bases. With 7 bases clipped from V and 4 bases from J, the junction kept 12 bases outside the gene matches. The length of the CDR3 is 16 residues. The germline gives CDR1 SGHAT, CDR2 FQDESV (reference sequence). CDR3: CASKIAGTSAYNEQFF. As DNA, the CDR3 is TGTGCCAGCAAAATCGCCGGGACTAGTGCTTACAATGAGCAGTTCTTC.

This sequence joins TRBV27 and TRBJ1-1, with 10 nucleotides matching TRBD1. CDR3 length equals 15 residues. CDR1 is MNHEY and CDR2 is SMNVEV in the germline V gene (reference sequence). Trimming at V came to 3 bases and at J to 4 bases, leaving 5 bases not matched to a gene. The CDR3 reads CASSFRQGAPTEAFF. The CDR3 nucleotides read TGTGCCAGCAGTTTTAGACAGGGGGCGCCCACTGAAGCTTTCTTT.

The chain links TRBV7-3 to TRBJ2-2, with 11 positions matching TRBD2. V trimming: 5 bases; J trimming: 5 bases; junction bases outside the gene matches: 7. CDR1 and CDR2 (germline): SGHTA, FQGTGA. The CDR3 length is 16 residues. The CDR3, as DNA: TGTGCCAGCAGCCCCGTAGCGGGAGGGCCGACCGGGGAGCTGTTTTTT. Its protein is CASSPVAGGPTGELFF.

The gene calls are TRBV18 and TRBJ1-5; D may be TRBD1 (6 bases). Germline CDR1 and CDR2: KGHSH and LQKENI. V lost 0 bases to trimming and J lost 6 bases, with 12 bases between them. This CDR3 has 15 amino acids. The CDR3 nucleotides read TGTGCCAGCTCACCACCGGCAGGGGCAGGTCAGCCCCAGCATTTT. It codes for CASSPPAGAGQPQHF.

This clone was recorded a few times. The rearrangement links TRBV5-1 to TRBJ2-2, with unresolved D. Trimming pared 4 bases from V and 2 bases from J, leaving 6 bases between. This CDR3 spans 13 amino acids. CDR1 SGHRS and CDR2 YFSETQ come from the germline V gene. The CDR3 reads CASSPINTGELFF. DNA for the CDR3: TGCGCCAGCAGCCCTATTAACACCGGGGAGCTGTTTTTT.

The chain is built from TRBV6-5 and TRBJ1-4, with 7 nucleotides matching TRBD1. Losses at the gene ends were 2 bases for V and 8 bases for J; bases not matched to a gene: 5. There are 14 residues in the CDR3. CDR1 MNHEY and CDR2 SVGAGI come from the germline V gene. The CDR3 loop reads CASSYLAGGEKLFF. The DNA for the CDR3 is TGTGCCAGCAGTTACCTGGCAGGGGGGGAAAAACTGTTTTTT.

The chain combines TRBV6-2 or TRBV6-3 with TRBJ1-4, with TRBD1 as a possible D gene (5 bases). Germline CDR1 and CDR2: MNHEY and SVGEGT. This CDR3 is 12 amino acids long. V lost 5 bases and J 8 bases, leaving 9 bases between the germline ends. CDR3 bases: TGTGCCAGCAGTCCACGGACAGAAAAACTGTTTTTT. As protein: CASSPRTEKLFF.

V gene TRBV19 combines with J gene TRBJ1-1; the D gene is possibly TRBD1 (6 bases). The V end lost 9 bases, the J end lost 6 bases, and 32 bases lay between the germline ends. This CDR3 is built from 18 residues. From germline, CDR1 is LNHDA and CDR2 SQIVND (reference sequence). The CDR3 nucleotides are TGTGCCAGCAAAACGAGTACAGGGAGTCGGGCGTTAAGGGCTGAAGCTTTCTTT. It is translated as CASKTSTGSRALRAEAFF.

The chain employs TRBV19 and TRBJ1-6; D is undetermined. The CDR3 totals 16 residues. The V gene's germline CDR1 is LNHDA and CDR2 SQIVND (reference sequence). Trimming took 5 bases from V and 9 from J, leaving 20 bases between them. CDR3 sequence reads: CASSSKRPGSGSPLHF. CDR3 DNA: TGTGCCAGTAGTTCTAAAAGACCGGGGAGCGGTTCACCCCTCCACTTT.

The chain has TRBV7-3 and TRBJ2-2; D ambiguous. The CDR3 has 14 amino acids. CDR1 and CDR2 from the germline V gene are SGHTA and FQGTGA. V was clipped by 1 base and J by 0 bases, with 3 bases between them. CDR3: CASSLIANTGELFF. CDR3 nucleotides: TGTGCCAGCAGCTTAATAGCGAACACCGGGGAGCTGTTTTTT.